Shown below are 14 T cell receptor beta chains from a single sample sequenced in a study of T-cell reconstitution after alpha-beta-depleted transplantation in children. Unique molecular identifiers tagged the TCRbeta library. TCRdb re-derived calls from the PCR reads in MiXCR, one entry per CDR3 protein. In the table there are roughly 190,000 distinct CDR3 sequences, roughly 15% of which are singletons. Sequenced here: PBMCs from the stem cell graft donor, sampled from the stem cell graft. These receptors were collected from a human donor who donated a stem cell graft to a child with acute lymphoblastic leukemia.

With regard to this clonotype: A much larger clone differs from this one at a single base, so this may be a read error. CDR3 sequence (DNA): TGTGGCAGCAGTGACAGGGGAGTCAGCGAGCAGTACTTC. This codes for CGSSDRGVSEQYF. This chain uses TRBV6-6 with TRBJ2-7; 8 bases fit TRBD1. Germline CDR1 MNHNY, CDR2 SVGAGI (reference sequence). The CDR3 consists of 13 residues.

This clonotype was seen repeatedly, ten times or more. The chain carries TRBV28 and TRBJ1-2, with TRBD1 matching 7 bases. J gave up 4 bases and V 3 bases, and 8 bases lay outside the gene matches. CDR1 MDHEN and CDR2 SYDVKM come from the germline V gene. This CDR3 region has 15 residues. CDR3 sequence reads: CASSFGGQETYGYTF. DNA of the CDR3: TGTGCCAGCAGTTTCGGAGGACAGGAGACCTATGGCTACACCTTC.

The V and J genes are TRBV20-1 and TRBJ1-2; D might be TRBD1 (6 bases). The CDR3 length is 14 residues. V lost 8 bases to trimming and J lost 2 bases, with 18 bases between them. CDR1 and CDR2 from the germline V gene are DFQATT and SNEGSKA (reference sequence). CDR3 protein: CSTNYRVLNYGYTF. The CDR3 DNA reads TGCAGTACAAATTACAGGGTGCTGAACTATGGCTACACCTTC.

There are many counts of this clonotype. The genes are TRBV12-3 or TRBV12-4 and TRBJ2-5, with TRBD2 matching over 10 bases. Unmatched junction bases numbered 9, after V lost 6 bases and J lost 5 bases. The CDR3 contains 15 residues. The CDR3 DNA reads as TGTGCCAGCAGCCTTAGCGGGAGGCAGGGTGAGACCCAGTACTTC. The encoded protein is CASSLSGRQGETQYF.

This clonotype was counted at least ten times. The chain recombines TRBV12-3 or TRBV12-4 with TRBJ1-3, with a weak D call TRBD1 (6 bases). The V end was cut by 6 bases, the J end by 2 bases, with 14 bases between. CDR3 length: 15 amino acids. CDR3 region: CASRAPGAAGNTIYF. The CDR3 DNA is TGTGCCAGCAGGGCCCCGGGGGCGGCTGGAAACACCATATATTTT.

The rearrangement links TRBV6-5 to TRBJ2-3; D may be TRBD2 (5 bases). The CDR3 consists of 14 residues. The germline V and J ends were trimmed by 6 bases and 2 bases, with 12 bases remaining between them. CDR1 and CDR2 from the germline V gene are MNHEY and SVGAGI. CDR3 bases: TGTGCCAGCAGGGGGAGCCTCGCCACAGATACGCAGTATTTT. Translated: CASRGSLATDTQYF.

This chain joins TRBV19 and TRBJ2-2, with D tentatively TRBD2 (6 bases). CDR1 and CDR2 (germline): LNHDA, SQIVND (reference sequence). The length of the CDR3 is 15 residues. V lost 9 bases to trimming and J lost 2 bases, with 16 bases between them. The CDR3 spells CASNQGAGNTGELFF. CDR3 bases: TGTGCCAGCAACCAAGGGGCGGGAAACACCGGGGAGCTGTTTTTT.

The table lists this clonotype with a count of one. The chain recombines TRBV11-3 with TRBJ2-1; 7 nucleotides align to TRBD2. The germline V gene has CDR1 SGHNT and CDR2 YENEEA. The J segment lost 4 bases and the V segment lost 5 bases, leaving 8 bases of the junction unmatched. This CDR3 contains 15 residues. CDR3 region: CASSPRAGKYNEQFF. As DNA, the CDR3 is TGTGCCAGCAGCCCAAGAGCGGGGAAATACAATGAGCAGTTCTTC.

This clonotype was seen repeatedly, ten times or more. The CDR3: CATRAGWGSYNEQFF. The CDR3 coding sequence is TGTGCCACCAGGGCCGGGTGGGGGTCCTACAATGAGCAGTTCTTC. The chain couples TRBV24-1 to TRBJ2-1; D tentatively fits TRBD1 or TRBD2 (5 bases each). CDR3 length: 15 residues. Deletions cut 7 bases from V and 1 base from J, with 13 bases between. Germline CDR1 KGHDR, CDR2 SFDVKD.

The chain employs TRBV19 and TRBJ2-5; no clear D. The CDR3 runs to 13 residues. V was clipped by 3 bases and J by 1 base, with 6 bases between them. The germline gives CDR1 LNHDA, CDR2 SQIVND (reference sequence). The CDR3 sequence is CASSMMAQETQYF. The DNA of the CDR3 is TGTGCCAGTAGTATGATGGCCCAAGAGACCCAGTACTTC.

This clonotype was counted many times. V usage is TRBV12-3 or TRBV12-4 and J usage is TRBJ1-1, with a weak D call TRBD1 (5 bases). V lost 5 bases and J 0 bases, leaving 13 bases between the germline ends. This CDR3 is 15 amino acids long. The CDR3 DNA is TGTGCCAGCAGTCCAACCGGGGCCCTGAACACTGAAGCTTTCTTT. Its translation is CASSPTGALNTEAFF.

The sample holds many counts of this clonotype. This chain uses TRBV12-3 or TRBV12-4 with TRBJ2-7; maybe TRBD1 (5 bases). This CDR3 contains 14 residues. The V and J ends lost 5 bases and 4 bases respectively, with 15 bases between them. DNA for the CDR3: TGTGCCAGCAGTGCAGGGCAGCTTCAGTACGAGCAGTACTTC. It encodes CASSAGQLQYEQYF.

J is TRBJ2-6 and V is TRBV28; D is undetermined. Looked up from germline, CDR1 is MDHEN and CDR2 is SYDVKM. Trimming cost V 6 bases and J 2 bases, with 17 bases left between them. The CDR3 consists of 17 residues. CDR3 bases: TGTGCCAGCAGCTTCATGTTGGACCTCACTGGGGCCAACGTCCTGACTTTC. This gives the protein CASSFMLDLTGANVLTF.

This clonotype was detected a few times. The chain has TRBV7-9 and TRBJ2-1, with D possibly matching TRBD2 (5 bases). V shed 3 bases and J shed 7 bases, with 19 bases lying between them. The CDR3 covers 16 residues. CDR1 is SEHNR and CDR2 is FQNEAQ in the germline V gene (reference sequence). This CDR3 is CASSFWRHMDWNEQFF. For the CDR3, the DNA is TGTGCCAGCAGCTTTTGGAGGCACATGGACTGGAATGAGCAGTTCTTC.